This T cell receptor beta chain derives from a study of blood T cell repertoires in COVID-19. Study at large: COVID-19 samples collected from the United States, Italy and Spain covered acute and convalescent phases. In each case, the material was cDNA or gDNA derived from T cells, B-cell-depleted T cells, or PBMCs.

As processed by the authors: Counts of nucleated cells, estimated from reference gene primer amplification, were obtained. Method: immunoSEQ multiplex PCR; TCRdb's copy keeps in-frame clones and lacks some. The V and J calls and the clone size are those of that table, but D and trimming were determined from the DNA. The table shows about 330,000 clones, with 85% occurring only once. Germline V CDR1 and CDR2: KGHDR, SFDVKD. The V gene lost 4 bases and the J gene lost 5 bases, with 19 bases spanning the gap. The CDR3 is 16 amino acids. The rearrangement joins TRBV24-1 to TRBJ2-5, with D perhaps matching TRBD2 (6 bases). The clonotype originates from a human donor in a cohort sampled during active COVID-19. Sequencing input: peripheral blood. The CDR3: CATSDPGLNRGETQYF. In nucleotides, the CDR3 is TGTGCCACCAGTGACCCGGGACTGAATCGTGGGGAGACCCAGTACTTC.